Shown below are 3 T cell receptor beta chains from a single sample sequenced in a study of CD8+CD57+ T cells in acquired aplastic anemia. Profiling that covered TCR beta VDJ and CDR3 relied on genomic DNA as its template. TCRdb ran MiXCR on the reads and lists one entry per CDR3 protein. The repertoire includes about 270,000 distinct CDR3 sequences, 55% to 65% of them detected once, and approximately 8% sits in the top ten. The specimen sequenced was sorted CD4+, CD8+, or CD8+CD57+ T cells (not recorded which) from PBMCs. The origin of the receptors is a human donor with severe aplastic anemia or a healthy control (not recorded which).

This clonotype was picked up a small number of times. In DNA, the CDR3 is TGTGCCAGCAGCTTACTCCAGGGGGCAGATACGCAGTATTTT. It is translated as CASSLLQGADTQYF. This chain uses TRBV7-9 with TRBJ2-3, with 7 bases lining up with TRBD1. Germline V lookup: CDR1 SEHNR, CDR2 FQNEAQ (reference sequence). Losses at the gene ends were 2 bases for V and 4 bases for J; bases not matched to a gene: 3. CDR3 length: 14 amino acids.

The chain carries TRBV12-3 or TRBV12-4 and TRBJ1-1, with 10 bases fitting TRBD1. CDR3 length: 15 residues. The J segment lost 6 bases and the V segment lost 5 bases, leaving 9 bases of the junction unmatched. For the CDR3, the DNA is TGTGCCAGCAGTCCAGACAGGGGGCAACGAGCTGAAGCTTTCTTT. The encoded protein is CASSPDRGQRAEAFF.

The V and J genes are TRBV24-1 and TRBJ2-3; possibly TRBD1 for D (6 bases). Per the germline V gene, CDR1 is KGHDR and CDR2 is SFDVKD. The V gene lost 7 bases and the J gene lost 2 bases, with 18 bases spanning the gap. This CDR3 has 16 amino acids. The CDR3 DNA reads TGTGCCACCAGCAGCCCCTCGGGACACCTCACAGATACGCAGTATTTT. As protein: CATSSPSGHLTDTQYF.